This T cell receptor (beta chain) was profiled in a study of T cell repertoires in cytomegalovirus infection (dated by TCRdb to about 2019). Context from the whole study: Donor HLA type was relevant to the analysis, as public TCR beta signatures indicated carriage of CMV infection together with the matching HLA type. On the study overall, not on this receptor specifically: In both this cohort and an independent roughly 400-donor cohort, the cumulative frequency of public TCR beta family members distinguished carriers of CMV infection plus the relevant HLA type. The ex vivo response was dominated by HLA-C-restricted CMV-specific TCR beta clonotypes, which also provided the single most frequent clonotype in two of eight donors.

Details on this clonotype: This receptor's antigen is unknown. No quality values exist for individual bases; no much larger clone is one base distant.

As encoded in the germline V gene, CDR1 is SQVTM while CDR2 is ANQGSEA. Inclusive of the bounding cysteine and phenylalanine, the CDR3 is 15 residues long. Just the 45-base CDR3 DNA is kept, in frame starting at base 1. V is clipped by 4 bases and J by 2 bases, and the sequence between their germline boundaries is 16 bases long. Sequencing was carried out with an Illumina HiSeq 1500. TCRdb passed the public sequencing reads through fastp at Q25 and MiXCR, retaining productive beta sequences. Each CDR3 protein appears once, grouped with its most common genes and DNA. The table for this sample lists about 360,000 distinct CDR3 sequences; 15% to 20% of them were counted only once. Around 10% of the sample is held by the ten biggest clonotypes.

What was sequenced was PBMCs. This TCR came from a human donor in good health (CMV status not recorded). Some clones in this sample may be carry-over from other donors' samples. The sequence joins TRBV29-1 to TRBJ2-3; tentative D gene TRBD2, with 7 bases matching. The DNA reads TGCAGCGTTGTTTGGGGGGGCGGACCCACAGATACGCAGTATTTT. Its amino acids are CSVVWGGGPTDTQYF.